Listed below are T cell receptor beta chains from one sample, sequenced in a study of metastatic and nonmetastatic thyroid tumors. TCRdb re-called clones via MiXCR from the PCR reads. The top ten hold 29% of the sample, which has tens of thousands of clones, just over 35% seen once. Sequenced sample: tumor tissue. Every receptor here comes from a female donor with papillary thyroid cancer or a benign thyroid nodule (not recorded which). Some clones in this sample may be carry-over from other donors' samples. Each CDR3 is given with its conserved first and last residue. D genes are given only for firm matches. The size of a clone is reported for some rows only, either as once, few or many, or as a class for expanded clones.

CDR3nt: TGTGCCAGCAGTTTGGGTAGCGGGAAGAACAATGAGCAGTTCTTC; CDR3aa: CASSLGSGKNNEQFF; v_gene: TRBV28; d_gene: TRBD2; j_gene: TRBJ2-1; abundance: .
CDR3nt: TGTGCCAGCTCACCGGCCATAGCGGGAGGACAAGAGACCCAGTACTTC; CDR3aa: CASSPAIAGGQETQYF; v_gene: TRBV18; d_gene: TRBD2; j_gene: TRBJ2-5; abundance: .
CDR3nt: TGTGCCAGCAGTGAGGTCAGTTCGGAGACCCAGTACTTC; CDR3aa: CASSEVSSETQYF; v_gene: TRBV6-1; d_gene: .; j_gene: TRBJ2-5; abundance: few
CDR3nt: TGCAGTGCTAGAGACGAGGGCAGGCCGAACTCTAACTATGGCTACACCTTC; CDR3aa: CSARDEGRPNSNYGYTF; v_gene: TRBV20-1; d_gene: .; j_gene: TRBJ1-2; abundance: .
CDR3nt: TGTGCCAGCTCACCTGACAGGGGGATCTATGGCTACACCTTC; CDR3aa: CASSPDRGIYGYTF; v_gene: TRBV18; d_gene: TRBD1; j_gene: TRBJ1-2; abundance: .
CDR3nt: TGTGCCAGCAGATATTCGGACAGGCCTGCCGCTGGCTACACCTTC; CDR3aa: CASRYSDRPAAGYTF; v_gene: TRBV28; d_gene: TRBD1; j_gene: TRBJ1-2; abundance: .
CDR3nt: TGTGCCAGCAGTTTCGACAGGGCGTTATCTGGAAACACCATATATTTT; CDR3aa: CASSFDRALSGNTIYF; v_gene: TRBV12-3/TRBV12-4; d_gene: TRBD1; j_gene: TRBJ1-3; abundance: few
CDR3nt: TGCGCCAGCAGCCAAGAGGAAGCGGGGGGAATCAATGAGCAGTTCTTC; CDR3aa: CASSQEEAGGINEQFF; v_gene: TRBV4-1; d_gene: TRBD2; j_gene: TRBJ2-1; abundance: few
CDR3nt: TGTGCCATCAGTGCACGGGACAGTAACACCGGGGAGCTGTTTTTT; CDR3aa: CAISARDSNTGELFF; v_gene: TRBV10-3; d_gene: TRBD1; j_gene: TRBJ2-2; abundance: few
CDR3nt: TGTGCCAGCAGCGAGAAGGGGGCCTACGAGCAGTACTTC; CDR3aa: CASSEKGAYEQYF; v_gene: TRBV12-3/TRBV12-4; d_gene: .; j_gene: TRBJ2-7; abundance: few
CDR3nt: TGTGCCAGCAGTGATCTAGCGGTAGCCTACGAGCAGTACTTC; CDR3aa: CASSDLAVAYEQYF; v_gene: TRBV2; d_gene: TRBD2; j_gene: TRBJ2-7; abundance: large
CDR3nt: TGTGCCAGCTCACCCGGGCTTGGAACAGGGCGAGGCACCGGGGAGCTGTTTTTT; CDR3aa: CASSPGLGTGRGTGELFF; v_gene: TRBV18; d_gene: .; j_gene: TRBJ2-2; abundance: .
CDR3nt: TGTGCCAGCAGCGGCCCCGGGACATTACACAATGAGCAGTTCTTC; CDR3aa: CASSGPGTLHNEQFF; v_gene: TRBV7-8; d_gene: .; j_gene: TRBJ2-1; abundance: .
CDR3nt: TGCGCCAGCAGCGCCAAGGGGTGGTTTGGGAATACGCAGTATTTT; CDR3aa: CASSAKGWFGNTQYF; v_gene: TRBV4-3; d_gene: .; j_gene: TRBJ2-3; abundance: .
CDR3nt: TGTGCCATCAGTGATGAGGTACAGGGGCCTGATTACACCTTC; CDR3aa: CAISDEVQGPDYTF; v_gene: TRBV6-1; d_gene: TRBD1; j_gene: TRBJ1-2; abundance: .
CDR3nt: TGCAGTGCTAGGGCCGGGGCCGCCTACGAGCAGTACTTC; CDR3aa: CSARAGAAYEQYF; v_gene: TRBV20-1; d_gene: .; j_gene: TRBJ2-7; abundance: .
CDR3nt: TGCGCCAGCAGCCGGACAGGGGGGGACTATGGCTACACCTTC; CDR3aa: CASSRTGGDYGYTF; v_gene: TRBV5-1; d_gene: TRBD1; j_gene: TRBJ1-2; abundance: .
CDR3nt: TGTGCCAGCAGTTTAACGGGGGGGCCGGTTAACGAGCAGTACTTC; CDR3aa: CASSLTGGPVNEQYF; v_gene: TRBV28; d_gene: TRBD2; j_gene: TRBJ2-7; abundance: few
CDR3nt: TGTGCCAGCAGTATTTGGGGACAGGGGCCAAATGAAGCTTTCTTT; CDR3aa: CASSIWGQGPNEAFF; v_gene: TRBV6-1; d_gene: TRBD1; j_gene: TRBJ1-1; abundance: .
CDR3nt: TGTGCCAGCAGCTTAGAGGGACAGGGTGGGGTTTACGAGCAGTACTTC; CDR3aa: CASSLEGQGGVYEQYF; v_gene: TRBV11-3; d_gene: TRBD1; j_gene: TRBJ2-7; abundance: once
CDR3nt: TGTGCCAGCAGTTCTAGCGGGAGAAGTGGCGAGCAGTACTTC; CDR3aa: CASSSSGRSGEQYF; v_gene: TRBV6-2/TRBV6-3; d_gene: TRBD2; j_gene: TRBJ2-7; abundance: .
CDR3nt: TGCGCCAGCAGTGTTAGCCGGTACAATGAGCAGTTCTTC; CDR3aa: CASSVSRYNEQFF; v_gene: TRBV10-1; d_gene: .; j_gene: TRBJ2-1; abundance: few
CDR3nt: TGTGCCATCCAAAGGGCAGCTACCACCGGGGAGCTGTTTTTT; CDR3aa: CAIQRAATTGELFF; v_gene: TRBV28; d_gene: .; j_gene: TRBJ2-2; abundance: few
CDR3nt: TGTGCCAGCAGTTTTGCTAGCCGCACAGATACGCAGTATTTT; CDR3aa: CASSFASRTDTQYF; v_gene: TRBV12-3/TRBV12-4; d_gene: .; j_gene: TRBJ2-3; abundance: .
CDR3nt: TGTGCCAGCAGCTTAGGACAGGCGAACACTGAAGCTTTCTTT; CDR3aa: CASSLGQANTEAFF; v_gene: TRBV11-3; d_gene: .; j_gene: TRBJ1-1; abundance: .
CDR3nt: TGCAGTGCTAGTCCCAATCCAGGGGGCGCGGCGAAGACCCAGTACTTC; CDR3aa: CSASPNPGGAAKTQYF; v_gene: TRBV20-1; d_gene: TRBD1; j_gene: TRBJ2-5; abundance: few
CDR3nt: TGTGCCAGCAGTTCGGGATTTAATGAGCAGTTCTTC; CDR3aa: CASSSGFNEQFF; v_gene: TRBV12-3/TRBV12-4; d_gene: .; j_gene: TRBJ2-1; abundance: .
CDR3nt: TGTGCCAGCAGCTTAGGTAGGACTAGCGGACACACCGGGGAGCTGTTTTTT; CDR3aa: CASSLGRTSGHTGELFF; v_gene: TRBV11-2; d_gene: TRBD2; j_gene: TRBJ2-2; abundance: .
CDR3nt: TGCAGTGCTAGGTCGGACAGGGGAGGAAACCCCTACGAGCAGTACTTC; CDR3aa: CSARSDRGGNPYEQYF; v_gene: TRBV20-1; d_gene: TRBD1; j_gene: TRBJ2-7; abundance: .
CDR3nt: TGTGCCAGCAGTGGGTGGGAGGGCGGTGAGCAGTTCTTC; CDR3aa: CASSGWEGGEQFF; v_gene: TRBV6-4; d_gene: TRBD2; j_gene: TRBJ2-1; abundance: .
CDR3nt: TGCAGTGGCAACTGGGGTCCTGAGCAGTTCTTC; CDR3aa: CSGNWGPEQFF; v_gene: TRBV20-1; d_gene: .; j_gene: TRBJ2-1; abundance: .
CDR3nt: TGCGCCAGCAGTCCTTTCGCGTTCCATACCAGCTTTGACACCGGGGAGCTGTTTTTT; CDR3aa: CASSPFAFHTSFDTGELFF; v_gene: TRBV5-1; d_gene: .; j_gene: TRBJ2-2; abundance: .
CDR3nt: TGTGCCAGCAGTCGACAGGGAAGGACTGAAGCTTTCTTT; CDR3aa: CASSRQGRTEAFF; v_gene: TRBV6-1; d_gene: TRBD1; j_gene: TRBJ1-1; abundance: .
CDR3nt: TGTGCCAGCAGCCCCGTTGGGGCCAACGTCCTGACTTTC; CDR3aa: CASSPVGANVLTF; v_gene: TRBV27; d_gene: .; j_gene: TRBJ2-6; abundance: few
CDR3nt: TGTGCCACCAGCAAAAACAGGGCTGGCTCCTACGAGCAGTACTTC; CDR3aa: CATSKNRAGSYEQYF; v_gene: TRBV15; d_gene: .; j_gene: TRBJ2-7; abundance: .
CDR3nt: TGTGCCACCAGTGATTCGGACGGTAGCACAGATACGCAGTATTTT; CDR3aa: CATSDSDGSTDTQYF; v_gene: TRBV24-1; d_gene: .; j_gene: TRBJ2-3; abundance: few
CDR3nt: TGCGCCAGCAGCCAAGACCTAGCCTACGAGCAGTACTTC; CDR3aa: CASSQDLAYEQYF; v_gene: TRBV4-1; d_gene: .; j_gene: TRBJ2-7; abundance: .
CDR3nt: TGTGCCACCAGCAGAGAATCGATAAGCTCCTACGAGCAGTACTTC; CDR3aa: CATSRESISSYEQYF; v_gene: TRBV15; d_gene: .; j_gene: TRBJ2-7; abundance: few
CDR3nt: TGTGCCTGGAGTGAACAAGGGGATGAGCAGTTCTTC; CDR3aa: CAWSEQGDEQFF; v_gene: TRBV30; d_gene: .; j_gene: TRBJ2-1; abundance: .
CDR3nt: TGTGCCAGCAGTGATTTAGCGGGAGGCACAGATACGCAGTATTTT; CDR3aa: CASSDLAGGTDTQYF; v_gene: TRBV6-4; d_gene: TRBD2; j_gene: TRBJ2-3; abundance: .
CDR3nt: TGTGCCAGCAGTTACGGGCAGCTTCGGGATGAAAAACTGTTTTTT; CDR3aa: CASSYGQLRDEKLFF; v_gene: TRBV6-2/TRBV6-3; d_gene: .; j_gene: TRBJ1-4; abundance: few
CDR3nt: TGTGCCAGCAGCGGGGTATCAGGTGGGGATACGCAGTATTTT; CDR3aa: CASSGVSGGDTQYF; v_gene: TRBV5-6; d_gene: .; j_gene: TRBJ2-3; abundance: .
CDR3nt: TGTGCCAGCAGCCGGGACAGAGCCCGCGGCTACACCTTC; CDR3aa: CASSRDRARGYTF; v_gene: TRBV6-2/TRBV6-3; d_gene: TRBD1; j_gene: TRBJ1-2; abundance: few
CDR3nt: TGTGCCAGCAGTTTGTGGGGGGACCCTACCTACGAGCAGTACTTC; CDR3aa: CASSLWGDPTYEQYF; v_gene: TRBV28; d_gene: .; j_gene: TRBJ2-7; abundance: .
CDR3nt: TGTGCCAGCAGCTTGATAGGGTACAGCTCCTACGAGCAGTACTTC; CDR3aa: CASSLIGYSSYEQYF; v_gene: TRBV7-2; d_gene: .; j_gene: TRBJ2-7; abundance: .
CDR3nt: TGCGCCAGCAGTATGGGACAGGGAAGCTCCTACGAGCAGTACTTC; CDR3aa: CASSMGQGSSYEQYF; v_gene: TRBV5-1; d_gene: TRBD1; j_gene: TRBJ2-7; abundance: .
CDR3nt: TGTGCCAGCAGCGGGGAGCGGGCGACCTACGAGCAGTACTTC; CDR3aa: CASSGERATYEQYF; v_gene: TRBV7-9; d_gene: .; j_gene: TRBJ2-7; abundance: .
CDR3nt: TGCAGTGCTAACTATGAGGTCTTCTACGAGCAGTACTTC; CDR3aa: CSANYEVFYEQYF; v_gene: TRBV20-1; d_gene: .; j_gene: TRBJ2-7; abundance: .